This paragraph covers one T cell receptor (beta chain) sequence. Its antigen is still unknown. No quality values exist for individual bases; no much larger clone is one base distant. The library was built by means of the immunoSEQ multiplex PCR assay. This is the immuneACCESS table as TCRdb keeps it, with only in-frame sequences that have V and J called. A part of the clones is gone; compared with another copy, unresolved V genes explain less than half, and the rest is unexplained. The sample table contains some 140,000 clones; only one count was recorded for 70% to 90% of them. The ten largest clonotypes hold 8.5% to 9.5% of the sample. The data are from a study of control samples from healthy donors and cancer patients (dated by TCRdb to 2018 to 2020). The germline V gene encodes CDR1 MNHEY and CDR2 SVGAGI. At the junction V is shortened by 6 bases and J by 4 bases; bases outside the gene matches: 7. Including the terminal cysteine and phenylalanine, the CDR3 comprises 14 residues. The read is trimmed to its CDR3 DNA, 42 bases read in frame from base 1.

The receptor chain draws on TRBV6-5 and TRBJ1-1, with TRBD1 matching 8 junction bases. Material for sequencing was blood. This clonotype originated in a woman aged 25-40 years in good health. The nucleotide sequence reads as follows: TGTGCCAGCAGAGCCTCAGGGGGCTTCACTGAAGCTTTCTTT. It translates to CASRASGGFTEAFF.